This T cell receptor beta chain was profiled in a study of T cells after yellow fever vaccination. Overall study: The SMART-Seq v4 Ultra Low Input method served to prepare the low-cell-number fractions.

CDR1 is MDHEN and CDR2 is SYDVKM in the germline V gene. This CDR3 comprises 14 residues. Trimming removed 3 bases at V and 4 bases at J, with 12 bases between. One entry per CDR3 protein results from TCRdb running MiXCR on the 5' RACE reads. The repertoire holds hundreds of thousands of distinct CDR3 sequences, with around 21% as singletons. General observations from the study: Faster peaking, at day 5 versus 15, marked a secondary response that was weaker. Relatively few clonotypes were ones that appeared in both CD4 and CD8 compartments.

Concerning this clonotype itself: The target antigen is unknown.

The TCR sequence derives from a man aged 25-40 years who received the YFV17D yellow fever vaccine. Sequenced here: PBMCs, sampled 15 days after the yellow fever booster vaccination. This chain joins TRBV28 and TRBJ1-2, with no clear D. As DNA, the CDR3 is TGTGCCAGCAGTTTGATTTATCGACTCTATGGCTACACCTTC. Residues: CASSLIYRLYGYTF.